This TCR beta chain was sequenced for a study of T cell responses to AZD1222 COVID-19 vaccine. As for this clone: Its specificity is unknown.

V lost 2 bases, J lost 5 bases, and 10 bases lay in between. The CDR3 runs to 14 residues. Germline V gives CDR1 SNHLY, CDR2 FYNNEI. Study findings and constraints: The number of AZD1222 recipients seropositive at baseline was only 6 or 7. Females outnumbered males among donors, who were mostly white British; clonal diversity was possibly underestimated. Vaccine-associated CD4 TCRs spanned spike, dominant at 160-218 and 743-854. Per reports, nearly half of all spike-specific TCRs target regions that are unmutated in variants.

Profiling relied on immunoSEQ multiplex PCR, and the TCRdb table lists in-frame clones only, not all of them. This repertoire shows under 150,000 clones, over 75% found once; its top ten account for just over 7%. The V call is TRBV2, the J call TRBJ1-5; TRBD1 might be the D (5 bases). The receptor was isolated from an adult in good health. The source was peripheral blood, collected on day 0 of AZD1222 vaccination. CDR3 loop: CASSELTGDQPQHF. CDR3 DNA sequence: TGTGCCAGCAGTGAACTAACAGGAGATCAGCCCCAGCATTTT.